Reported below is one T cell receptor (beta chain). It has no known antigen specificity. No per-base quality is available; no much larger clone lies one base away. The sample comes from a study of control samples from healthy donors and cancer patients (TCRdb year 2020). Library generation was performed with the immunoSEQ multiplex PCR assay. TCRdb mirrors the immuneACCESS table, restricted to in-frame sequences. Some clones are absent from its copies; in checked studies, under half trace to an unresolved V gene, and the reason for the others is unknown. In this sample the table shows 150,000 to 200,000 clones, roughly 94% of which occur a single time. The ten biggest clones cover 14% of the sample. V was cut back by 0 bases and J by 5 bases, leaving a gap of 12 bases between them. The CDR3 starts with the cysteine, ends with the phenylalanine, and has 14 residues. CDR3 DNA is the only sequence kept; it has 42 bases, read in frame from the first base. CDR1 and CDR2 are drawn from the germline V gene (reference sequence): GTSNPN, SVGIG.

The source is a man aged 60 to 75 with colorectal cancer. The sequencing sample was made of PBMCs. The rearrangement combines TRBV30 with TRBJ2-3; the D gene remains uncertain. The CDR3 sequence is CAWSVPLREDTQYF. The nucleotide sequence is given as TGTGCCTGGAGTGTCCCACTAAGGGAAGATACGCAGTATTTT.